This TCR beta chain was sequenced during a study of blood T cell repertoires in COVID-19. Study context: Material from acute and convalescent COVID-19 was sourced from the United States, Italy and Spain. T cells, B-cell-depleted T cells, or PBMCs supplied cDNA or gDNA.

Trimming removed 0 bases at V and 5 bases at J, with 9 bases between. CDR3 length: 14 residues. Germline V gene sequence: CDR1 SGHNT, CDR2 YYREEE (reference sequence). In the source study's methods: Scientists estimated how many nucleated cells there were by amplifying reference gene primers. Data came from immunoSEQ multiplex PCR; TCRdb stores just in-frame clones and leaves some out. The V and J calls and the clone size are those of that table, but D and trimming were determined from the DNA. The data contain fewer than 90,000 clones, 75% to 90% of them singletons. The specimen sequenced was peripheral blood. The chain employs TRBV5-4 and TRBJ1-3; TRBD1 is a possible D gene (6 bases). This clonotype originated in a woman older than 75 with active COVID-19. For the CDR3, the DNA is TGTGCCAGCAGCTTGGAGGGGGTTAGAAACACCATATATTTT. It is translated as CASSLEGVRNTIYF.